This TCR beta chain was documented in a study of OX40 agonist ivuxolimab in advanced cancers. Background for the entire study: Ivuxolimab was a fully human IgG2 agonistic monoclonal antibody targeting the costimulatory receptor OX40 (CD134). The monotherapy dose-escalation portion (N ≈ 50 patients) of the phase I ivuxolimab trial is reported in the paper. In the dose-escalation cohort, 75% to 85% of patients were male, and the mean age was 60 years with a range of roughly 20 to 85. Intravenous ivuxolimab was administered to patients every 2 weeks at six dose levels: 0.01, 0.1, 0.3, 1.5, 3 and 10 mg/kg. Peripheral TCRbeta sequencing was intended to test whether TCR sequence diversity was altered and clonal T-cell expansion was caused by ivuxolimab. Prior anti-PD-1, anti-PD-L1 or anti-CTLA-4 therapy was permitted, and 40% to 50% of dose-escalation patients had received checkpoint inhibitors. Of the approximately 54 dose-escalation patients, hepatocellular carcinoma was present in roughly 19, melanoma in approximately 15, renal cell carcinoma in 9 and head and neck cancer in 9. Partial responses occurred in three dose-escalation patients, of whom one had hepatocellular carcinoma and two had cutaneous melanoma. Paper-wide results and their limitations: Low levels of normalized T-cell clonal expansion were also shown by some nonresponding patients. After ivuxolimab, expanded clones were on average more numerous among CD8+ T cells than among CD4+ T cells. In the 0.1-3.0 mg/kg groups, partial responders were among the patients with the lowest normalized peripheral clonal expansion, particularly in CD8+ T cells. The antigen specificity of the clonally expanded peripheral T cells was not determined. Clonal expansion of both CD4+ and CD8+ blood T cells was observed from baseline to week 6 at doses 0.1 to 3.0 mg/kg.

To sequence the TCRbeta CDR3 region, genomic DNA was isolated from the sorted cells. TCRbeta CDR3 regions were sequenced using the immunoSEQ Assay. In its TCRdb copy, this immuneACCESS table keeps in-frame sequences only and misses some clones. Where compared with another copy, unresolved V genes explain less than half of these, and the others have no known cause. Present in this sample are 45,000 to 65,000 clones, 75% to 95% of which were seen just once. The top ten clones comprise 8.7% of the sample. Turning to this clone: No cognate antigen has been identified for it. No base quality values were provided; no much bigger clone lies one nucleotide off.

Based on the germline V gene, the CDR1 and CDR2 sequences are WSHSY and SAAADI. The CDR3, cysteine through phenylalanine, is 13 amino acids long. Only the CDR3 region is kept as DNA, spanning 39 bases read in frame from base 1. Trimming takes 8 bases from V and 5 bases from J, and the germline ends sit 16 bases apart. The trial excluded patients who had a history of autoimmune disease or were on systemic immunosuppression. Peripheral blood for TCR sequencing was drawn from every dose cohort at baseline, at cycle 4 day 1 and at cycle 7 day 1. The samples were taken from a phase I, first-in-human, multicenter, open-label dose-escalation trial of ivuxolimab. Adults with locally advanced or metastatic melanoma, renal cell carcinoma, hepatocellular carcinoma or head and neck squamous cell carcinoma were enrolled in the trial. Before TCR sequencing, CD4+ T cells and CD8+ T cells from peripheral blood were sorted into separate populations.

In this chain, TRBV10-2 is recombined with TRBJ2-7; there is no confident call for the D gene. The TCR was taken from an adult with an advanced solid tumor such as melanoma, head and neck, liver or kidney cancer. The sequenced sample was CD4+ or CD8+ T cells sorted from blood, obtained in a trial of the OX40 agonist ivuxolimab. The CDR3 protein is CASRETLSHEQYF. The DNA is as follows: TGCGCCAGCCGCGAAACCTTGAGCCACGAGCAGTACTTC.